This T cell receptor (beta chain) emerged from a study of cytomegalovirus exposure and HLA in healthy donors. General study findings and limits: The study found most TCR sequences rare, yet found some public TCRs in many donors.

A multiplex PCR was run with 60 Vbeta primers and 13 Jbeta primers. TCRdb's copy holds only in-frame clones and misses some; the assay was immunoSEQ multiplex PCR. The table records some 120,000 clones, 75% to 85% of them present only once. From germline, CDR1 is SGHRS and CDR2 YFSETQ. The CDR3 is 16 residues long. V gave up 3 bases and J gave up 5 bases; unmatched junction bases: 13. As regards this clone: Its antigen is currently unknown.

The chain uses TRBV5-1 and TRBJ2-5; 7 bases match TRBD2. The receptor comes from a male donor in good health and CMV-seropositive. Sample: PBMCs. The CDR3 DNA reads as TGCGCCAGCAGCTCCCAAATTCTAGCGGATCAGGAGACCCAGTACTTC. Protein product: CASSSQILADQETQYF.